Following are 32 T cell receptor beta chains from one sample sequenced in a study of shared clonotypes between healthy human individuals. Terminally differentiated effector memory CD45RA+ cells were left out of the naive CD8 fraction, which was CD45RO-negative and positively selected for CCR7. Profiling relied on immunoSEQ multiplex PCR, and the TCRdb table lists in-frame clones only, not all of them. Of about 600,000 clones listed, around 95% are singletons. Sequences were obtained from naive CD8+ T cells sorted from blood. These receptors were collected from a woman aged 25 to 39 in good health.

This clone came up once. The chain combines TRBV6-5 with TRBJ2-7, with D perhaps TRBD1 or TRBD2 (5 bases each). This CDR3 comprises 13 residues. CDR1 and CDR2 (germline): MNHEY, SVGAGI. With 8 bases removed from V and 2 bases from J, the gap between germline ends came to 13 bases. The CDR3 DNA reads as TGTGCCAGCTCGAGGGGCAGCACCTACGAGCAGTACTTC. Protein product: CASSRGSTYEQYF.

The chain is built from TRBV10-3 and TRBJ2-3; tentatively, D is TRBD2 (7 bases). Deletions cut 3 bases from V and 3 bases from J, with 13 bases between. The CDR3 contains 15 residues. Germline V gives CDR1 ENHRY, CDR2 SYGVKD. CDR3 sequence: CAISDPGEGTDTQYF. Here the CDR3 DNA reads TGTGCCATCAGTGACCCAGGGGAGGGTACAGATACGCAGTATTTT.

CDR3 loop: CASSESTSKKLFF. The DNA for the CDR3 is TGCGCCAGCAGTGAGTCGACTTCCAAAAAACTGTTTTTT. The J gene is TRBJ1-4, the V gene TRBV10-2; D not certain. The CDR3 consists of 13 residues. The V gene's germline CDR1 is WSHSY and CDR2 SAAADI. Trimming shortened V by 0 bases and J by 9 bases, and 8 bases separated the two germline ends.

The rearrangement uses TRBV5-6 and TRBJ2-7; 8 positions match TRBD1. V dropped 4 bases and J dropped 10; count of bases not matched to a gene: 7. CDR3 size: 12 residues. CDR1 and CDR2 (germline): SGHDT, YYEEEE. The CDR3 loop reads CASSIGTGIQYF. The CDR3 DNA sequence: TGTGCCAGCAGCATTGGGACAGGCATACAGTACTTC.

The V and J genes are TRBV28 and TRBJ1-5; the D gene is possibly TRBD1 (6 bases). The CDR3 contains 14 residues. Deletions cut 5 bases from V and 3 bases from J, with 11 bases between. Germline V gene sequence: CDR1 MDHEN, CDR2 SYDVKM. The CDR3 loop is CASSGAGVNQPQHF. The DNA of the CDR3 is TGTGCCAGCAGTGGGGCAGGGGTCAATCAGCCCCAGCATTTT.

The chain carries TRBV5-4 and TRBJ2-7; 7 bases are shared with TRBD2. CDR1 and CDR2 (germline): SGHNT, YYREEE (reference sequence). The V gene end was trimmed by 0 bases and the J gene end by 0 bases; junction bases not matched to a gene: 6. The CDR3 covers 16 residues. CDR3 DNA sequence: TGTGCCAGCAGCTTGGATCCAGCGGGAAGCTCCTACGAGCAGTACTTC. Its translation: CASSLDPAGSSYEQYF.

This chain links TRBV5-1 with TRBJ2-7; D perhaps matches TRBD2 (7 bases). The CDR3 has 14 amino acids. CDR1 and CDR2 from the germline V gene are SGHRS and YFSETQ. V was cut by 7 bases and J by 3 bases, with 17 bases left in between. The CDR3 sequence: CASAYKGGNYEQYF. The CDR3 DNA reads TGCGCCAGCGCATATAAGGGGGGGAACTACGAGCAGTACTTC. Combining the CDR3 with reference TRBV5-1 and TRBJ2-7 gives the whole variable domain KAGVTQTPRYLIKTRGQQVTLSCSPISGHRSVSWYQQTPGQGLQFLFEYFSETQRNKGNFPGRFSGRQFSNSRSEMNVSTLELGDSALYLCASAYKGGNYEQYFGPGTRLTVT.

V gene TRBV5-6 combines with J gene TRBJ2-7, with 8 bases lining up with TRBD1. The length of the CDR3 is 14 residues. Germline lookup yields CDR1 SGHDT and CDR2 YYEEEE. The V and J ends lost 0 bases and 4 bases, in that order; junction bases with no gene match: 3. The CDR3 DNA reads as TGTGCCAGCAGCTTGGGCAGGGGGCTTTACGAGCAGTACTTC. Protein: CASSLGRGLYEQYF.

This chain links TRBV10-1 with TRBJ1-2; D gene uncertain. CDR3 length: 15 residues. The germline gives CDR1 WNHNN, CDR2 SYGVQD (reference sequence). With 2 bases removed from V and 2 bases from J, the gap between germline ends came to 12 bases. The CDR3 sequence: CASSEDIMGNYGYTF. CDR3 DNA sequence: TGCGCCAGCAGTGAGGATATAATGGGGAACTATGGCTACACCTTC.

The chain recombines TRBV9 with TRBJ2-2; 10 bases agree with TRBD2. Germline V gene lookup returns CDR1 SGDLS and CDR2 YYNGEE. CDR3 length: 19 amino acids. Unmatched junction bases numbered 9, after V lost 0 bases and J lost 1 base. CDR3 bases: TGTGCCAGCAGCGTAGCTAACGTCGTAGCGGGAGGGAACACCGGGGAGCTGTTTTTT. As protein: CASSVANVVAGGNTGELFF. Supplemented by reference TRBV9 and TRBJ2-2, the full variable domain reads DSGVTQTPKHLITATGQRVTLRCSPRSGDLSVYWYQQSLDQGLQFLIQYYNGEERAKGNILERFSAQQFPDLHSELNLSSLELGDSALYFCASSVANVVAGGNTGELFFGEGSRLTVL.

The gene calls are TRBV7-6 and TRBJ2-2, with 9 bases that match TRBD2. The CDR3 sequence is 15 residues long. Per the germline V gene, CDR1 is SGHVS and CDR2 is FNYEAQ. J lost 4 bases, V lost 5 bases, and 5 bases had no gene match. Here the CDR3 reads CASSPAGGVTGELFF. CDR3 coding DNA: TGTGCCAGCAGCCCCGCGGGGGGGGTCACCGGGGAGCTGTTTTTT.

The gene calls are TRBV29-1 and TRBJ2-1; 9 nucleotides match TRBD2. The V gene end was trimmed by 7 bases and the J gene end by 0 bases; junction bases not matched to a gene: 4. CDR3 length: 14 amino acids. Germline lookup yields CDR1 SQVTM and CDR2 ANQGSEA. In nucleotides, the CDR3 is TGCAGCGCCTTTAGCGGGAGCTCCTACAATGAGCAGTTCTTC. Translation gives CSAFSGSSYNEQFF.

The rearrangement joins TRBV19 to TRBJ1-4; TRBD1 is a possible D gene (5 bases). The CDR3 spans 15 residues. Germline V CDR1 and CDR2: LNHDA, SQIVND (reference sequence). V was shortened by 1 base and J by 7 bases, with 13 bases between the two germline ends. The CDR3: CASSIGGGGGEKLFF. The CDR3 DNA reads TGTGCCAGTAGTATAGGCGGCGGGGGAGGTGAAAAACTGTTTTTT.

V usage is TRBV7-9 and J usage is TRBJ2-1; TRBD2 might be the D (6 bases). This CDR3 contains 13 residues. The V and J ends lost 2 bases and 7 bases respectively, with 9 bases between them. The V gene's germline CDR1 is SEHNR and CDR2 FQNEAQ (reference sequence). CDR3 nucleotide sequence: TGTGCCAGCAGCTTACGGGCGGGGAATGAGCAGTTCTTC. Translated: CASSLRAGNEQFF.

The chain carries TRBV28 and TRBJ1-6; D is ambiguous. The CDR3 totals 14 residues. Looked up from germline, CDR1 is MDHEN and CDR2 is SYDVKM. V was cut by 3 bases and J by 7 bases, with 10 bases left in between. CDR3 sequence: CASSLWLGNSPLHF. As DNA, the CDR3 is TGTGCCAGCAGTTTGTGGTTGGGAAATTCACCCCTCCACTTT. The full variable domain, rest sourced from reference TRBV28 and TRBJ1-6, is DVKVTQSSRYLVKRTGEKVFLECVQDMDHENMFWYRQDPGLGLRLIYFSYDVKMKEKGDIPEGYSVSREKKERFSLILESASTNQTSMYLCASSLWLGNSPLHFGNGTRLTVT.

CDR3 coding DNA: TGTGCCAGCAGTGCGCAAGGGTCCTTCTACGAGCAGTACTTC. Translated, it gives CASSAQGSFYEQYF. This chain uses TRBV25-1 with TRBJ2-5; D remains unclear. The J call may be mistaken, given a closer DNA end match to TRBJ2-7. The CDR3 has 14 amino acids. Per the germline V gene, CDR1 is MGHDK and CDR2 is SYGVNS.

V is TRBV5-1 and J is TRBJ2-7, with a possible D match to TRBD2 (5 bases). CDR1 is SGHRS, CDR2 YFSETQ, per germline. This CDR3 has 14 residues. V shed 0 bases and J shed 6 bases, with 13 bases lying between them. DNA for the CDR3: TGCGCCAGCAGCTTGGCCGGCGGGTTGGGCGAGCAGTACTTC. It specifies CASSLAGGLGEQYF.

The chain employs TRBV29-1 and TRBJ2-3, with a tentative D call TRBD2 (6 bases). The V gene's germline CDR1 is SQVTM and CDR2 ANQGSEA. This CDR3 has 15 residues. The ends were cut back, 2 bases at V and 2 bases at J, with 14 bases in the middle. This chain's CDR3 is CSVEPSGSDTDTQYF. For the CDR3, the DNA is TGCAGCGTTGAACCCAGCGGGTCAGACACAGATACGCAGTATTTT.

About this clone: Other DNA sequences in the same sample also yield this CDR3. This rearrangement joins TRBV27 to TRBJ2-1, with D hard to call. The length of the CDR3 is 14 residues. CDR1 is MNHEY and CDR2 is SMNVEV in the germline V gene (reference sequence). Trimming cost V 3 bases and J 0 bases, with 6 bases left between them. The CDR3 region is CASSFRSSYNEQFF. The CDR3 DNA reads TGTGCCAGCAGTTTCCGGAGCTCCTACAATGAGCAGTTCTTC.

This clone occurred once. The chain employs TRBV5-4 and TRBJ2-7; D is tentatively TRBD1 or TRBD2 (5 bases each). Germline CDR1 reads SGHNT; CDR2 reads YYREEE (reference sequence). The CDR3 contains 18 residues. The V end was cut by 4 bases, the J end by 1 base, with 24 bases between. CDR3 residues: CASSGTPGTERSSYEQYF. CDR3 nucleotides: TGTGCCAGCAGCGGTACGCCGGGGACGGAACGGAGTTCCTACGAGCAGTACTTC.

Note on this clone: Other DNA sequences of this sample code for an identical CDR3. The chain joins TRBV28 to TRBJ1-1, with unresolved D. V was clipped by 3 bases and J by 0 bases, with 5 bases between them. The CDR3 covers 13 residues. CDR1 is MDHEN, CDR2 SYDVKM, per germline. The CDR3 loop is CASSLGLNTEAFF. The CDR3 nucleotides are TGTGCCAGCAGTTTGGGATTGAACACTGAAGCTTTCTTT.

The chain carries TRBV29-1 and TRBJ2-3; a possible D gene is TRBD2 (6 bases). V dropped 7 bases and J dropped 4 bases, with 9 bases sitting between them. This CDR3 contains 11 residues. CDR1 SQVTM and CDR2 ANQGSEA come from the germline V gene. CDR3 residues: CSGGTSDTQYF. The CDR3, as DNA: TGCAGCGGTGGGACTTCAGATACGCAGTATTTT.

V and J are TRBV11-2 and TRBJ1-2, with D possibly matching TRBD1 (5 bases). CDR1 is SGHAT, CDR2 FQNNGV, per germline. The CDR3 has 14 amino acids. Trimming removed 4 bases at V and 8 bases at J, with 17 bases between. The CDR3 DNA reads as TGTGCCAGCAGCTATACCGGGACTACATACGGCTACACCTTC. Translation gives CASSYTGTTYGYTF.

V is TRBV5-8 and J is TRBJ1-2; 8 bases agree with TRBD1. Germline trimming cut 2 bases from V and 5 bases from J; bases unmatched to any gene: 17. The CDR3 is 18 residues long. Germline CDR1 SGHTS, CDR2 YDEGEE. The CDR3 nucleotides are TGTGCCAGCAGCTTTGTTCCGGCAGGGGGCCCGAGGGTATATGGCTACACCTTC. Translated, it gives CASSFVPAGGPRVYGYTF.

The V and J genes are TRBV5-1 and TRBJ2-3; 10 positions match TRBD2. Germline assignment: CDR1 SGHRS and CDR2 YFSETQ. The length of the CDR3 is 19 residues. Losses at the gene ends were 0 bases for V and 1 base for J; bases not matched to a gene: 11. The chain's CDR3 is CASSLALAGESVGTDTQYF. The CDR3 DNA is TGCGCCAGCAGCTTGGCCCTAGCGGGAGAGAGTGTCGGCACAGATACGCAGTATTTT. Full variable domain (remainder filled in from reference TRBV5-1 and TRBJ2-3): KAGVTQTPRYLIKTRGQQVTLSCSPISGHRSVSWYQQTPGQGLQFLFEYFSETQRNKGNFPGRFSGRQFSNSRSEMNVSTLELGDSALYLCASSLALAGESVGTDTQYFGPGTRLTVL.

The rearrangement links TRBV11-2 to TRBJ2-7; D might be TRBD2 (6 bases). Germline V gene data show CDR1 as SGHAT and CDR2 as FQNNGV. Trimming stripped 5 bases from V and 2 bases from J, with 13 bases between. This CDR3 has 14 amino acids. CDR3 region: CASSPGVGAYEQYF. The CDR3, as DNA: TGTGCCAGCAGCCCGGGGGTAGGCGCCTACGAGCAGTACTTC.

The chain couples TRBV6-5 to TRBJ1-2; the D is unclear. The germline V and J ends were trimmed by 0 bases and 6 bases, with 17 bases remaining between them. This CDR3 has 16 amino acids. CDR1 is MNHEY and CDR2 is SVGAGI in the germline V gene. CDR3 DNA: TGTGCCAGCAGTTACTCCCTCGAGGGAGAAACCAATGGCTACACCTTC. Translating it yields CASSYSLEGETNGYTF.

This clone was seen once. This chain connects TRBV6-1 to TRBJ1-1; a possible D gene is TRBD1 (5 bases). The V gene's germline CDR1 is MNHNS and CDR2 SASEGT. CDR3 length: 13 amino acids. The V end lost 4 bases, the J end lost 6 bases, and 12 bases lay between the germline ends. The CDR3 DNA reads TGTGCCAGCAGTGGCGTAGGGGCCGCTGAAGCTTTCTTT. It yields the protein CASSGVGAAEAFF.

The rearrangement joins TRBV19 to TRBJ2-7; D call uncertain. The germline gives CDR1 LNHDA, CDR2 SQIVND (reference sequence). V lost 3 bases and J 6 bases, leaving 15 bases between the germline ends. The CDR3 spans 14 residues. The CDR3 is CASSMAGPQTEQYF. As DNA, the CDR3 is TGTGCCAGTAGTATGGCCGGGCCCCAGACCGAGCAGTACTTC.

In regard to this clone: The sample carries other DNA sequences with the same CDR3. J is TRBJ2-3 and V is TRBV19, with 9 positions matching TRBD1. There are 14 residues in the CDR3. V lost 5 bases and J lost 3; bases outside the gene matches: 3. Germline values: CDR1 LNHDA, CDR2 SQIVND (reference sequence). The CDR3 sequence: CASSQGQGTDTQYF. As DNA, the CDR3 is TGTGCCAGTAGTCAAGGACAGGGGACAGATACGCAGTATTTT. Looking up the rest from reference TRBV19 and TRBJ2-3 gives the full variable domain: DGGITQSPKYLFRKEGQNVTLSCEQNLNHDAMYWYRQDPGQGLRLIYYSQIVNDFQKGDIAEGYSVSREKKESFPLTVTSAQKNPTAFYLCASSQGQGTDTQYFGPGTRLTVL.

The V gene is TRBV21-1, the J gene TRBJ1-1; TRBD1 is taken as the D call from the table, unchecked against the DNA. TRBV21-1 is assigned pseudogene status. The CDR3 contains 11 residues. The chain's CDR3 is CASRADREAFF. The CDR3 coding sequence is TGTGCCAGCAGGGCAGACAGGGAAGCTTTCTTT.

The chain is built from TRBV2 and TRBJ2-3; 10 positions agree with TRBD2. CDR1 is SNHLY, CDR2 FYNNEI, per germline. V trimming: 3 bases; J trimming: 4 bases; junction bases outside the gene matches: 4. The CDR3 totals 15 residues. CDR3 bases: TGTGCCAGCAGTGATAAGCGGGAGGGCGCAGATACGCAGTATTTT. Its protein is CASSDKREGADTQYF.